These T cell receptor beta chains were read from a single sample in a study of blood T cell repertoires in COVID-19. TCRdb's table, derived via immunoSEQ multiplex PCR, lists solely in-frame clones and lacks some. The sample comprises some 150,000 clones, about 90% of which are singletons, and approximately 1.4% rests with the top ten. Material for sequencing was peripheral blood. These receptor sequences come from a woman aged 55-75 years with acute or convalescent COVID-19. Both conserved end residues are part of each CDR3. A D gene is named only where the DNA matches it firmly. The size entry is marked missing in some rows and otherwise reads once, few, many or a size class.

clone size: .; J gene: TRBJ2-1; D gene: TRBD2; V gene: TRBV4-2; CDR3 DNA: TGTGCCAGCACAAAAAGAGGACTAGCGGATTACAATGAGCAGTTCTTC; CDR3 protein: CASTKRGLADYNEQFF
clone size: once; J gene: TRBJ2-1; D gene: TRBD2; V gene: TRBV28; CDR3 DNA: TGTGCCAGCAGTTTAGGGGTTTTAGCGGGGTTCGATGAGCAGTTCTTC; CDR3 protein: CASSLGVLAGFDEQFF
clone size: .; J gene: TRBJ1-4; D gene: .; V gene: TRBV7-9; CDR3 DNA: TGTGCCAGCTCCGGTCCCCTAGACAGAACTAATGAAAAACTGTTTTTT; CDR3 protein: CASSGPLDRTNEKLFF
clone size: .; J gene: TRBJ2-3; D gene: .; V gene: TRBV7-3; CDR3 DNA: TGTGCCAGCAGCTCGGGAGCAGGGCCAGATACGCAGTATTTT; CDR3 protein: CASSSGAGPDTQYF
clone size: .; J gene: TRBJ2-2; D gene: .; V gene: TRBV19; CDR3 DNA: TGTGCCAGTCAGGACAGTCGGTACACCGGGGAGCTGTTTTTT; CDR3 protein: CASQDSRYTGELFF
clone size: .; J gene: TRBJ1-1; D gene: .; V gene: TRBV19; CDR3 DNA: TGTGCCACCCACGGGGGGAACACTGAAGCTTTCTTT; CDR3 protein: CATHGGNTEAFF
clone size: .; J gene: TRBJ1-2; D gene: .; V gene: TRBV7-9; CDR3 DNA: TGTGCCAGCAGCTTACGGTACAGGGAGAACGGCTACACCTTC; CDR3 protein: CASSLRYRENGYTF
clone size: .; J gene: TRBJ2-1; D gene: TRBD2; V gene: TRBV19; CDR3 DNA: TGTGCCAGTAGTAGTACTAGCGGCTACAATGAGCAGTTCTTC; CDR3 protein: CASSSTSGYNEQFF
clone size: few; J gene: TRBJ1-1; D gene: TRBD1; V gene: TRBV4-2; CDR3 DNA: TGTGCCAGCAGCCAACTAACAGGGGGGATGAACACTGAAGCTTTCTTT; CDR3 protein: CASSQLTGGMNTEAFF
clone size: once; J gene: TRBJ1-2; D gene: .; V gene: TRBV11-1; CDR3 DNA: TGTGCCAGCAGCCCTGCCCTCCGGGACACTTACTATGGCTACACCTTC; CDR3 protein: CASSPALRDTYYGYTF
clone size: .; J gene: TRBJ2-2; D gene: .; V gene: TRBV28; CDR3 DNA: TGTGCCAGCAGTTTAATACAGGGTACGACCGGGGAGCTGTTTTTT; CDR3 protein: CASSLIQGTTGELFF
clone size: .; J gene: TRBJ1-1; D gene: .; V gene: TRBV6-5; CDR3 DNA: TGTGCCAGCAGTTTCGTCAGTAACATGAACACTGAAGCTTTCTTT; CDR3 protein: CASSFVSNMNTEAFF
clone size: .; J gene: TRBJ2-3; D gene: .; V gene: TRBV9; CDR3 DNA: TGTGCCAGCAGCGTATTCATAGCGGAGCGGGCAGATACGCAGTATTTT; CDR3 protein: CASSVFIAERADTQYF
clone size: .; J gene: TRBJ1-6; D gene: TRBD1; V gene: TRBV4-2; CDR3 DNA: TGTGCCAGCAGCCAAGATCAAGGACAGGGTGATAATTCACCCCTCCACTTT; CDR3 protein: CASSQDQGQGDNSPLHF
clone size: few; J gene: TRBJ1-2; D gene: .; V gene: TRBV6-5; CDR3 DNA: TGTGCCAGCACCAGTCCGCGGTCCTATGGCTACACCTTC; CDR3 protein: CASTSPRSYGYTF
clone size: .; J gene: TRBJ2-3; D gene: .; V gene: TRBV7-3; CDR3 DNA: TGTGCCAGCAGCTTAAGTCGGGGGGATACGCAGTATTTT; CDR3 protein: CASSLSRGDTQYF
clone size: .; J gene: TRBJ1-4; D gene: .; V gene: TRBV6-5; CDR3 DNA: TGTGCCAGCAGTTACAGAGGCAGGGATAATGAAAAACTGTTTTTT; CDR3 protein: CASSYRGRDNEKLFF
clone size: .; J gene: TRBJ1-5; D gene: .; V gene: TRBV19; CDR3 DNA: TGTGCCAGTAGTATGGGCTTAGACAGATATAGCAATCAGCCCCAGCATTTT; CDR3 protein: CASSMGLDRYSNQPQHF
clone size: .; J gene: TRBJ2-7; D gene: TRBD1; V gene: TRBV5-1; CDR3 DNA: TGCGCCAGCAGCTTGGCCCCCGGGACAGGGGGCTACGAGCAGTACTTC; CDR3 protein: CASSLAPGTGGYEQYF
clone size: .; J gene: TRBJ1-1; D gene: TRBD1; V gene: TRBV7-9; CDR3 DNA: TGTGCCAGCAGCGACCTCAACAGGGGGAACACTGAAGCTTTCTTT; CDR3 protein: CASSDLNRGNTEAFF
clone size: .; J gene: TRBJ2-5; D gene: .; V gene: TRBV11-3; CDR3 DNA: TGTGCCAGCAGCTTAGGGGGGAGGGGGATCGAGACCCAGTACTTC; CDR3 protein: CASSLGGRGIETQYF
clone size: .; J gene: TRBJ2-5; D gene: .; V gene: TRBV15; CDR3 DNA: TGTGCCACCAGCAGGGACGGAGGGCCTCAAGAGACCCAGTACTTC; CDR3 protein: CATSRDGGPQETQYF
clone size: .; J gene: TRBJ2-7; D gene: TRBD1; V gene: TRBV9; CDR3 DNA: TGTGCCAGCAGCGAGTCAGGGGGCGCCTCCTACGAGCAGTACTTC; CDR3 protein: CASSESGGASYEQYF
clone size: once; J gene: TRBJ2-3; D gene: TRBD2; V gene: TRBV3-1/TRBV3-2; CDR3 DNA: TGTGCCAGCAGCTACAATCTAGCGGGGGGCACAGATACGCAGTATTTT; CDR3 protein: CASSYNLAGGTDTQYF
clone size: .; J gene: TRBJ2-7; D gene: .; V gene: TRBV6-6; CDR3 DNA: TGTGTCAGCAGTCACCCGGGACACAGAATCTCCTACGAGCAGTACTTC; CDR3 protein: CVSSHPGHRISYEQYF
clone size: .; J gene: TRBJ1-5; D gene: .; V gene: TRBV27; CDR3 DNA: TGTGCCAGCAGTCCTTGGACACTAACAGGGAATCAGCCCCAGCATTTT; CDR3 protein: CASSPWTLTGNQPQHF
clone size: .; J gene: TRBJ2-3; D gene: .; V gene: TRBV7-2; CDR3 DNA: TGTGCCAGCAGGCAAGGGGCGTATACGCAGTATTTT; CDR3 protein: CASRQGAYTQYF
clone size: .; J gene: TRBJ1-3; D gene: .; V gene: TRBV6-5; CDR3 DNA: TGTGCCAGCAGTTCACAGGGAAACACCATATATTTT; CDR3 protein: CASSSQGNTIYF
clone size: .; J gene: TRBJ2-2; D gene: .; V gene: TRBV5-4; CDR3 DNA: TGTGCCAGCAGCGCGGGACCCAAGAACACCGGGGAGCTGTTTTTT; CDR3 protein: CASSAGPKNTGELFF
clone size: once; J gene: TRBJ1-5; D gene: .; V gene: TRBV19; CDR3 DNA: TGTGCCAGTAGTATCATGTCTAGGAGCAATCAGCCCCAGCATTTT; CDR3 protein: CASSIMSRSNQPQHF
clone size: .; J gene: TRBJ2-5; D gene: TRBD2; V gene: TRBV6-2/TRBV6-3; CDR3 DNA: TGTGCCAGCAGTTGGGGACTAGCGGGGGGCCGGGGAGAGACCCAGTACTTC; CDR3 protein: CASSWGLAGGRGETQYF
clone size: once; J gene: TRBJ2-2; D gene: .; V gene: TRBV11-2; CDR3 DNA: TGTGCCAGCAGCTTACTGTGGCAGGCTAAAACCGGGGAGCTGTTTTTT; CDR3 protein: CASSLLWQAKTGELFF
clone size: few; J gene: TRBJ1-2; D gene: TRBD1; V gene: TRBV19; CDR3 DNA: TGTGCCAGTAGCCTTTCGACAGGGGGCACCAGCGGCTACACCTTC; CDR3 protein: CASSLSTGGTSGYTF
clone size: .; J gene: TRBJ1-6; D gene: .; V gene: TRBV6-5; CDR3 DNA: TGTGCCAGCAGTTACTCTAGGGAGGGCAATTCACCCCTCCACTTT; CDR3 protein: CASSYSREGNSPLHF
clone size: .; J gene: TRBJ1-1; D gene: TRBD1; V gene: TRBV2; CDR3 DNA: TGTGCCAGCAGTGGAGGACAGGGGAACACTGAAGCTTTCTTT; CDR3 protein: CASSGGQGNTEAFF
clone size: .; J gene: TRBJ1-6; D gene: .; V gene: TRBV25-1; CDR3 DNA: TGTGCCAGCAGTGAATTGGGACTGGGGCAGGGCAATTCACCCCTCCACTTT; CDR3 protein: CASSELGLGQGNSPLHF
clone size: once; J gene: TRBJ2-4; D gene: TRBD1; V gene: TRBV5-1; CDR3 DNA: TGCGCCAGCAGCTCCTTCGGGGACAGGGGGCTGAACATTCAGTACTTC; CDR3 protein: CASSSFGDRGLNIQYF
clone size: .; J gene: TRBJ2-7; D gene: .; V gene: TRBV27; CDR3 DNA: TGTGCCAGCAGTTATAACAGGGCCTACGAGCAGTACTTC; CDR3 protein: CASSYNRAYEQYF
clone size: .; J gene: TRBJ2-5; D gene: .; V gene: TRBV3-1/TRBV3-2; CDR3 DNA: TGTGCCAGCAGCCAATCTAGCGTACTCTTCCGGACCCAGTACTTC; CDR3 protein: CASSQSSVLFRTQYF
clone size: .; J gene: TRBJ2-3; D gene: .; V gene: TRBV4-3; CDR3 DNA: TGCGCCAGCAGCCCGTCCACGACTAGATGGTCCGATACGCAGTATTTT; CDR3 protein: CASSPSTTRWSDTQYF
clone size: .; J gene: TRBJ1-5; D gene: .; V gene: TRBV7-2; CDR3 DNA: TGTGCCAGCAGCGAAACAGGGCTTGGGGATCAGCCCCAGCATTTT; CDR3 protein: CASSETGLGDQPQHF
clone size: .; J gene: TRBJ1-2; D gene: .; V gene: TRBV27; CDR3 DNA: TGTGCCAGCAGTTTAACTAAGGCTAACTATGGCTACACCTTC; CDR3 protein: CASSLTKANYGYTF
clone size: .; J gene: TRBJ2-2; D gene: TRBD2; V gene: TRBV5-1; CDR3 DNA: TGCGCCAGCAGGGAAAGCGGGGGTGCCGGGGAGCTGTTTTTT; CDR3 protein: CASRESGGAGELFF
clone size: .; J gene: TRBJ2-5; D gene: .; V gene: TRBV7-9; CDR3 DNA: TGTGCCAGCAGTAACCAGGGTCCAGAGACCCAGTACTTC; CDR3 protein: CASSNQGPETQYF
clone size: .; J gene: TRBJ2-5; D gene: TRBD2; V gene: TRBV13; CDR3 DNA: TGTGCCAGCAGCGAGCGACTAGCGGGGGGCATGGAGACCCAGTACTTC; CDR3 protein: CASSERLAGGMETQYF
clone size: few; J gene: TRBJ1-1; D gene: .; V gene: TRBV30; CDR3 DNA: TGTGCCTGGATGCGGCCCCGCCAAAGGCCGTTGAACACTGAAGCTTTCTTT; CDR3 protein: CAWMRPRQRPLNTEAFF
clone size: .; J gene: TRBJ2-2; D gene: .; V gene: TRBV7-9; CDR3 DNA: TGTGCCAGCAGCTTAGTCCCGGGCGGGGAGCTGTTTTTT; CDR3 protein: CASSLVPGGELFF